The source of this TCR beta chain is a study of cytomegalovirus exposure and HLA in healthy donors (dated by TCRdb to the late 2010s). As for the study more broadly: A later analysis indicated that the 90 to 150 validation repertoires were generated on the platform also employed for the 700 or so repertoires of the first cohort. The aim of the study was to test whether cataloging public T cell receptors could identify signatures of past pathogen exposure. In addition to the first cohort of 666 subjects, a separate validation cohort of 120 different subjects was used. To predict cytomegalovirus infection status, the study combined high-throughput TCR immunosequencing, statistical association of individual TCRs with disease status, and machine learning.

Results the study describes overall, beyond this receptor: In the study, around 150 TCR beta chains were listed as associated with cytomegalovirus. Most TCR sequences were observed very rarely across donors, whereas some public TCRs were present in many individuals. It was suggested by the authors that the approach could potentially be generalized to other disease states and immunological phenotypes. The classifier was reported to diagnose cytomegalovirus status with high specificity and sensitivity in both the original and validation cohorts. Of the cluster scores, about 94% were above 0 in a later analysis, which found that TCRs clustered in the first cohort also tended to co-occur in the approximately 130 validation repertoires. Three of the identified cytomegalovirus-associated TCR beta chains were confirmed in vitro to be specific for cytomegalovirus antigens. A later analysis lacked HLA typing for the validation cohort, so it scored co-occurrence in that cohort across all 110 or so repertoires.

The protocol used for the library was the immunoSEQ multiplex PCR assay. Per the original workflow: A statistical classification framework was built for diagnosing cytomegalovirus status from the catalog of TCR beta chain sequences. Entries here come from immuneACCESS through TCRdb and include only in-frame sequences with V and J called. Some clones fail to appear in such tables; in the studies checked, an unresolved V gene covers under half of the shortfall, and the cause of the remainder is unknown. For V, J and clone size, that table is used; D and trimming come from the DNA. Present in this sample are just under 75,000 clones, over 90% of which were seen just once. The ten top clones hold 3.2% of the sample. From V the trimming removes 2 bases and from J it removes 0 bases, while the gene matches leave 10 bases of the junction unaccounted for. Inclusive of the bounding cysteine and phenylalanine, the CDR3 is 19 residues long. Here the CDR3 DNA is all that survives: 57 bases in frame from base 1. CDR1 and CDR2 (WSHSY, SAAADI) derive from the germline V gene.

The donors were included in the validation cohort of 90 to 150 subjects, a group kept apart from the roughly 610-subject first cohort. In the case of this clone: The specificity of this receptor is unknown. Base-call qualities are not available, and no considerably larger clone is one nucleotide away.

The V gene is TRBV10-2 and the J gene is TRBJ2-1; the central 10 bases match TRBD2. The sequenced sample was PBMCs. This clonotype was obtained from a young woman in good health and CMV-seropositive. CDR3 region: CASSEVLAGGLSSYNEQFF. In nucleotide form, the sequence is TGCGCCAGCAGTGAGGTATTAGCGGGGGGACTAAGCTCCTACAATGAGCAGTTCTTC.